The 17 T cell receptor beta chains reported below all come from one sample, sequenced in a study of shared clonotypes between healthy human individuals. The protocol was immunoSEQ multiplex PCR, while the TCRdb copy is restricted to in-frame clones and leaves out a portion. The data hold a few hundred thousand clones, with just over 95% observed a single time. Sequenced: memory CD8+ T cells sorted from blood. Documented subset: CD45RO+ cells pooled with CCR7-negative TemRA cells. All receptors come from a man aged 25 to 40 in good health.

This clone is a singleton in its sample. This chain joins TRBV5-1 and TRBJ1-2; TRBD1 matches 11 bases. The J segment lost 7 bases and the V segment lost 1 base, leaving 6 bases of the junction unmatched. CDR1 and CDR2 (germline): SGHRS, YFSETQ. The CDR3 spans 15 residues. The CDR3: CASSLSGQGASGYTF. The CDR3 nucleotides read TGCGCCAGCAGCTTGTCCGGACAGGGGGCATCTGGCTACACCTTC.

The chain joins TRBV5-4 to TRBJ1-2, with D possibly TRBD1 on 5 matching bases. V lost 2 bases, J lost 3 bases, and 11 bases lay in between. The CDR3 consists of 14 residues. Germline lookup yields CDR1 SGHNT and CDR2 YYREEE (reference sequence). In DNA form, the CDR3 reads TGTGCCAGCAGCTTTGCAGGGAGGGACTATGGCTACACCTTC. Amino acids: CASSFAGRDYGYTF.

The rearrangement joins TRBV5-5 to TRBJ2-3, with D unresolved. Trimming removed 5 bases at V and 1 base at J, with 14 bases between. There are 15 residues in the CDR3. Germline CDR1 SGHKS, CDR2 YYEKEE (reference sequence). The CDR3 nucleotides read TGTGCCAGCAGTTCAACCTTCGGTGGCACAGATACGCAGTATTTT. Translation gives CASSSTFGGTDTQYF.

The chain couples TRBV21-1 to TRBJ2-7; the D call in the table, TRBD1, was not verified against the DNA. TRBV21-1 is tagged as a pseudogene. The CDR3 totals 14 residues. CDR3 amino acids: CASSKVGTEYEQYF. The CDR3 DNA reads TGTGCCAGCAGCAAAGTAGGGACAGAGTACGAGCAGTACTTC.

This sequence joins TRBV29-1 and TRBJ2-3; 10 bases are a match to TRBD2. CDR1 and CDR2 from the germline V gene are SQVTM and ANQGSEA. V shed 4 bases and J 2 bases; nucleotides not matched to a gene: 3. The CDR3 is made up of 14 amino acids. The CDR3 nucleotides are TGCAGCGTTGGAGGACTAGCGGCCACAGATACGCAGTATTTT. Translating gives CSVGGLAATDTQYF.

The sample holds one count of this clone. This sequence joins TRBV28 and TRBJ1-3; D is ambiguous. Between the trimmed V and J ends, which lost 6 bases and 6 bases, there was a span of 18 bases. The CDR3 sequence is 15 residues long. CDR1 and CDR2 from the germline V gene are MDHEN and SYDVKM. CDR3 loop: CASSSASGPLNTIYF. The CDR3 DNA is TGTGCCAGCAGCTCCGCCTCCGGCCCCTTAAACACCATATATTTT.

V usage is TRBV18 and J usage is TRBJ1-1; D ambiguous. CDR3 length: 14 amino acids. V was pared by 2 bases and J by 3 bases, with 10 bases between. Germline V CDR1 and CDR2: KGHSH, LQKENI. The DNA for the CDR3 is TGTGCCAGCTCACCATATGTAGGGTACACTGAAGCTTTCTTT. Translating gives CASSPYVGYTEAFF.

In its sample, this clone was seen once. The same CDR3 is also encoded by other DNA sequences in this sample. This sequence joins TRBV5-1 and TRBJ2-7; D might be TRBD2 (5 bases). The CDR3 is 12 residues long. The germline gives CDR1 SGHRS, CDR2 YFSETQ. V was shortened by 4 bases and J by 1 base, with 6 bases between the two germline ends. This chain's CDR3 is CASSGSSYEQYF. The CDR3 DNA reads as TGCGCCAGCAGCGGGAGTTCCTACGAGCAGTACTTC.

The gene calls are TRBV5-6 and TRBJ2-3; D gene uncertain. There are 14 residues in the CDR3. Deletions cut 2 bases from V and 4 bases from J, with 11 bases between. Germline CDR1 is SGHDT and CDR2 is YYEEEE. CDR3 nucleotides: TGTGCCAGCAGCTTCTCCTCTTGGGCAGATACGCAGTATTTT. The encoded protein is CASSFSSWADTQYF.

The CDR3 spells CASSELEKLFF. The CDR3 bases are TGTGCCAGCAGTGAACTTGAAAAACTGTTTTTT. This chain joins TRBV6-1 and TRBJ1-4; no reliable D call. V lost 2 bases, J lost 7 bases, and 2 bases lay in between. Germline V gives CDR1 MNHNS, CDR2 SASEGT. CDR3 length: 11 residues.

The V call is TRBV6-1, the J call TRBJ1-2; 8 positions agree with TRBD1. The CDR3 sequence is 17 residues long. With V trimmed by 0 bases and J by 5 bases, 11 bases remained unmatched. Germline CDR1 reads MNHNS; CDR2 reads SASEGT. Written as DNA, the CDR3 is TGTGCCAGCAGTGAAGCGCTTAGGTGGACAGGGCCTTATGGCTACACCTTC. This encodes CASSEALRWTGPYGYTF.

A remark on this clone: One end of the junction is discordant with germline, which a read error may explain. CDR3 sequence (DNA): TGTGCTAGCAGCTTGAGACAGGGGACTGAAGCTTTCTTT. It translates to CASSLRQGTEAFF. The chain joins TRBV7-7 to TRBJ1-1; 8 bases match TRBD1. From germline, CDR1 is SSHAT and CDR2 FNYEAQ (reference sequence). The CDR3 sequence is 13 residues long.

The chain is built from TRBV18 and TRBJ1-2; no definite D call. Trimming took off 6 bases at V and 3 bases at J, with 11 bases between the two ends. This CDR3 has 13 residues. Germline lookup yields CDR1 KGHSH and CDR2 LQKENI. The CDR3 is CASSPSADYGYTF. Written as DNA, the CDR3 is TGTGCCAGCTCCCCTTCGGCGGACTATGGCTACACCTTC.

V gene TRBV5-5 combines with J gene TRBJ2-5, with D maybe TRBD1 (6 bases). V was trimmed by 4 bases and J by 2 bases, leaving 18 bases between them. This CDR3 is built from 16 residues. Per the germline V gene, CDR1 is SGHKS and CDR2 is YYEKEE (reference sequence). The CDR3 coding sequence is TGTGCCAGCAGCAAGCTCAGGGGCCGGGAACAAGAGACCCAGTACTTC. It specifies CASSKLRGREQETQYF.

The genes are TRBV6-6 and TRBJ2-1, with D perhaps matching TRBD1 or TRBD2 (6 bases each). CDR1 is MNHNY, CDR2 SVGAGI, per germline (reference sequence). This CDR3 has 15 residues. Trimming removed 5 bases from V and 3 bases from J, with 14 bases in between. DNA of the CDR3: TGTGCCAGCAGTCCCATTGGAGGGGGCTACAATGAGCAGTTCTTC. Residues: CASSPIGGGYNEQFF.

The J gene is TRBJ2-2, the V gene TRBV10-3, with unresolved D. Trimming stripped 4 bases from V and 0 bases from J, with 3 bases between. Germline CDR1 reads ENHRY; CDR2 reads SYGVKD. The CDR3 runs 13 residues. CDR3: CAISVANTGELFF. CDR3 coding DNA: TGTGCCATCAGTGTCGCGAACACCGGGGAGCTGTTTTTT.

The chain carries TRBV27 and TRBJ1-2; D gene unclear. Trimming left V 6 bases short and J 8 bases short, with 13 bases between. The CDR3 totals 12 residues. Germline-derived CDR1 and CDR2 are MNHEY and SMNVEV (reference sequence). Here the CDR3 DNA reads TGTGCCAGCAGCGATACCTCGGGGGGCTACACCTTC. The encoded protein is CASSDTSGGYTF.